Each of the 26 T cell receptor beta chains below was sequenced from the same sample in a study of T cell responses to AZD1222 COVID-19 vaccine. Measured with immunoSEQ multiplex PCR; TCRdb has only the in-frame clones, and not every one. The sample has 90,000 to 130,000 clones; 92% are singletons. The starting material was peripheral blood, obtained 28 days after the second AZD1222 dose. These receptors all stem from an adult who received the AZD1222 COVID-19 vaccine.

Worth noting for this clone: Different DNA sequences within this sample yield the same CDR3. DNA of the CDR3: TGTGCCAGCAGCCGGGATAACTATGGCTACACCTTC. This gives the protein CASSRDNYGYTF. The chain uses TRBV7-9 and TRBJ1-2; D unclear. Looked up from germline, CDR1 is SEHNR and CDR2 is FQNEAQ (reference sequence). The CDR3 covers 12 residues. The V gene lost 5 bases and the J gene lost 1 base, with 5 bases spanning the gap. Full variable domain (missing parts from reference TRBV7-9 and TRBJ1-2): DTGVSQNPRHKITKRGQNVTFRCDPISEHNRLYWYRQTLGQGPEFLTYFQNEAQLEKSRLLSDRFSAERPKGSFSTLEIQRTEQGDSAMYLCASSRDNYGYTFGSGTRLTVV.

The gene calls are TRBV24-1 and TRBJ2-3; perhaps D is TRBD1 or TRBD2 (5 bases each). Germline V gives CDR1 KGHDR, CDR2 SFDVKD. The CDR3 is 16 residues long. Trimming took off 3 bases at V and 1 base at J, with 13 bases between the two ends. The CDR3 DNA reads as TGTGCCACCAGTGATCCCCAGGGACCCCGCACAGATACGCAGTATTTT. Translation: CATSDPQGPRTDTQYF.

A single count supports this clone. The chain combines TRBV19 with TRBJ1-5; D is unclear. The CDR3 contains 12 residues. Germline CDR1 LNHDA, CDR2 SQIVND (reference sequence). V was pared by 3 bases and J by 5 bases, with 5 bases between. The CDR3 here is CASSMQDQPQHF. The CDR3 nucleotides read TGTGCCAGTAGTATGCAAGATCAGCCCCAGCATTTT.

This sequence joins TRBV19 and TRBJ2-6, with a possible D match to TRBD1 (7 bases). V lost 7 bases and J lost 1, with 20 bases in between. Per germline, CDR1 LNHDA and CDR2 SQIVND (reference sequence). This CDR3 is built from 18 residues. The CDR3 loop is CASTLRGRGVSGANVLTF. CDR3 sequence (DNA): TGTGCCAGTACCCTCAGAGGCAGGGGGGTGTCTGGGGCCAACGTCCTGACTTTC.

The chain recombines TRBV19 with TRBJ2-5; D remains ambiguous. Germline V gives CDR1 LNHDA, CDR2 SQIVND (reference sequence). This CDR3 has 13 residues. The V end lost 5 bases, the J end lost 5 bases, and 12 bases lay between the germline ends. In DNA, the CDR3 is TGTGCCAGTAGTTCAACACCCCGGGAGACCCAGTACTTC. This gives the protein CASSSTPRETQYF.

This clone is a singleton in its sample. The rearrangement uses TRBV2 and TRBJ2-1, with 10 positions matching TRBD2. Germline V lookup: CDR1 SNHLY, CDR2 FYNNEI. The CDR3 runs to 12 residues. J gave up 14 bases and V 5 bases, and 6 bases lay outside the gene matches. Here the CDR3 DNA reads TGTGCCAGCAGTCCTACTAGCGGGGTGGAGTTCTTC. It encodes CASSPTSGVEFF.

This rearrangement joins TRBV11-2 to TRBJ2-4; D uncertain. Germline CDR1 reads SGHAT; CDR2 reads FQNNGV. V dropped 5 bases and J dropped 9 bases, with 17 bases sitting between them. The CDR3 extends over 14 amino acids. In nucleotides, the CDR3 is TGTGCCAGCAGCGTAGGTGCGGACGGCGGCATTCAGTACTTC. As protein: CASSVGADGGIQYF.

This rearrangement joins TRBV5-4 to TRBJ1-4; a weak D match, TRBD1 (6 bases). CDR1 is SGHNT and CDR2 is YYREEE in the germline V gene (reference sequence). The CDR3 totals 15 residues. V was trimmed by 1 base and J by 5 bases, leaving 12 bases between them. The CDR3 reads CASSLRGIGNEKLFF. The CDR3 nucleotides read TGTGCCAGCAGCTTGAGGGGGATCGGAAATGAAAAACTGTTTTTT.

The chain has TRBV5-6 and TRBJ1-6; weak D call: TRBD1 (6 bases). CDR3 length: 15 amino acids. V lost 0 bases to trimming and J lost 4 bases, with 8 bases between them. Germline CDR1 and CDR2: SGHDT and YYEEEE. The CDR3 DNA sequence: TGTGCCAGCAGCTTGGCAGGGGTTTATAATTCACCCCTCCACTTT. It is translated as CASSLAGVYNSPLHF. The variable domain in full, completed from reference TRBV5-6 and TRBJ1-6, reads DAGVTQSPTHLIKTRGQQVTLRCSPKSGHDTVSWYQQALGQGPQFIFQYYEEEERQRGNFPDRFSGHQFPNYSSELNVNALLLGDSALYLCASSLAGVYNSPLHFGNGTRLTVT.

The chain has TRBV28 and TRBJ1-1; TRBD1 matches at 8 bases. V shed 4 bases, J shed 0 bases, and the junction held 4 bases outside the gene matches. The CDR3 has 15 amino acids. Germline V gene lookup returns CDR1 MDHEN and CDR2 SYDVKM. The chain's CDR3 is CASSSRGLMNTEAFF. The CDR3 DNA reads TGTGCCAGCAGTTCCAGGGGGCTCATGAACACTGAAGCTTTCTTT.

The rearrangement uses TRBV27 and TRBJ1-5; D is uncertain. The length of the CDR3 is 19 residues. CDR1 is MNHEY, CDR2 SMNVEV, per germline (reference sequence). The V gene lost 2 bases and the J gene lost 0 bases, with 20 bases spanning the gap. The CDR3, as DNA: TGTGCCAGCAGTTTACCGAAAACCCAATTGGTATATAGCAATCAGCCCCAGCATTTT. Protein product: CASSLPKTQLVYSNQPQHF.

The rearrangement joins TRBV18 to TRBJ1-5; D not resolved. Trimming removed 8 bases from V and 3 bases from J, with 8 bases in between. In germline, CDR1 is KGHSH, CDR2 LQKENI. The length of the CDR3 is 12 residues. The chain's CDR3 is CASRAVNQPQHF. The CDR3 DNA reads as TGTGCCAGCCGGGCAGTCAATCAGCCCCAGCATTTT. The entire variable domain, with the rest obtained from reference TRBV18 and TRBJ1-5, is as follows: NAGVMQNPRHLVRRRGQEARLRCSPMKGHSHVYWYRQLPEEGLKFMVYLQKENIIDESGMPKERFSAEFPKEGPSILRIQQVVRGDSAAYFCASRAVNQPQHFGDGTRLSIL.

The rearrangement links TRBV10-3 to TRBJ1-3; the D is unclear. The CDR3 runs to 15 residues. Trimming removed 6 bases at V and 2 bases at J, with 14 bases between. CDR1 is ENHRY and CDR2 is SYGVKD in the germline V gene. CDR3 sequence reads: CAIRPRSQTGNTIYF. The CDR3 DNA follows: TGTGCCATCAGACCCCGGAGCCAGACTGGAAACACCATATATTTT.

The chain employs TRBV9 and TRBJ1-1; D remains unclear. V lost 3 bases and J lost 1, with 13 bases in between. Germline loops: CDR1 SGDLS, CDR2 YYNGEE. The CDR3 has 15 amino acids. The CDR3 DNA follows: TGTGCCAGCAGCGCTTGGAGAGCCAAGAACACTGAAGCTTTCTTT. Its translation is CASSAWRAKNTEAFF. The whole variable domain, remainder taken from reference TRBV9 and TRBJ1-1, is DSGVTQTPKHLITATGQRVTLRCSPRSGDLSVYWYQQSLDQGLQFLIQYYNGEERAKGNILERFSAQQFPDLHSELNLSSLELGDSALYFCASSAWRAKNTEAFFGQGTRLTVV.

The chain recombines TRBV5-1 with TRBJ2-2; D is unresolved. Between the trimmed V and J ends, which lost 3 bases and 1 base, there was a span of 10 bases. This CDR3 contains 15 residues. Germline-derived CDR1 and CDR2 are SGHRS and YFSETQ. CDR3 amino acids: CASSYGSGNTGELFF. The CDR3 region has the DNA TGCGCCAGCAGCTACGGGTCTGGGAACACCGGGGAGCTGTTTTTT. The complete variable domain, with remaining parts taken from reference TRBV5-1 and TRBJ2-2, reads KAGVTQTPRYLIKTRGQQVTLSCSPISGHRSVSWYQQTPGQGLQFLFEYFSETQRNKGNFPGRFSGRQFSNSRSEMNVSTLELGDSALYLCASSYGSGNTGELFFGEGSRLTVL.

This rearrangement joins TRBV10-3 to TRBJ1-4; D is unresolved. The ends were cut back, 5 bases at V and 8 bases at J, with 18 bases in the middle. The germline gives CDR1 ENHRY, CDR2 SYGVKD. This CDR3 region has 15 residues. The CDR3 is CAISPSPVEEEKLFF. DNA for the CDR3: TGTGCCATCAGTCCTAGTCCCGTCGAGGAGGAAAAACTGTTTTTT.

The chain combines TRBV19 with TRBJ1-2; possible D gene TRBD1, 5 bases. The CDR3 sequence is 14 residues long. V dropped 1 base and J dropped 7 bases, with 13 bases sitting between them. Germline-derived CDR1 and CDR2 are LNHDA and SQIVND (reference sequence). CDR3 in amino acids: CASSIAQGTGGYTF. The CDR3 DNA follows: TGTGCCAGTAGTATAGCGCAGGGAACAGGTGGCTACACCTTC.

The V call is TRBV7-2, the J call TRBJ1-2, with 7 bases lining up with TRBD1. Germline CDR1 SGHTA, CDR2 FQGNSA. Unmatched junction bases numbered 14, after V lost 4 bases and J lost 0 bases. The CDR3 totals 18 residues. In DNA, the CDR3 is TGTGCCAGCAGCTATGGGAGGGCAGGGGGTCCCTCTAACTATGGCTACACCTTC. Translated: CASSYGRAGGPSNYGYTF.

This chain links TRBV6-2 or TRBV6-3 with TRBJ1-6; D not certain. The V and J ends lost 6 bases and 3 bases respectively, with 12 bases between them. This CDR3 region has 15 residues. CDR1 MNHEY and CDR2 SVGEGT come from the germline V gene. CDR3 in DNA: TGTGCCAGCAGCCCTCGGGAGGGCTATAATTCACCCCTCCACTTT. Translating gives CASSPREGYNSPLHF.

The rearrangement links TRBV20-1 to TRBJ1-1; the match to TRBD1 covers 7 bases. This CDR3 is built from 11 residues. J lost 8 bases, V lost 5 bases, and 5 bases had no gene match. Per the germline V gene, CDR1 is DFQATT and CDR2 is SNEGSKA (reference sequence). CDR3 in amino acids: CSAARGVEAFF. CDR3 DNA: TGCAGTGCTGCCAGGGGGGTAGAAGCTTTCTTT.

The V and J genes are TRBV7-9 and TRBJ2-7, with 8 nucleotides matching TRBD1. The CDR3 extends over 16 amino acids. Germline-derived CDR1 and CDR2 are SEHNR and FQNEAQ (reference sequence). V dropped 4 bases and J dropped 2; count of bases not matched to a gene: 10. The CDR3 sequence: CASSSTDRETPYEQYF. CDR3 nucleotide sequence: TGTGCCAGCAGCTCGACGGACAGGGAGACCCCCTACGAGCAGTACTTC.

The CDR3 nucleotides read TGCGCCAGCACGGACGGAGCCTACGAGCAGTACTTC. Encoded protein: CASTDGAYEQYF. The V gene is TRBV5-1, the J gene TRBJ2-7, with D uncertain. The V end lost 6 bases, the J end lost 2 bases, and 9 bases lay between the germline ends. CDR1 and CDR2 (germline): SGHRS, YFSETQ. This CDR3 contains 12 residues.

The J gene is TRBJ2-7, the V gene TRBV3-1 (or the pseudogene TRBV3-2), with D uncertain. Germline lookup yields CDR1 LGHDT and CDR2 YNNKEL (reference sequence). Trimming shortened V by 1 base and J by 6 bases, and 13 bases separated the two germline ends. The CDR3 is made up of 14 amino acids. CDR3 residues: CASSQASFSLEQYF. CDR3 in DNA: TGTGCCAGCAGCCAAGCCTCTTTTTCTCTCGAGCAGTACTTC.

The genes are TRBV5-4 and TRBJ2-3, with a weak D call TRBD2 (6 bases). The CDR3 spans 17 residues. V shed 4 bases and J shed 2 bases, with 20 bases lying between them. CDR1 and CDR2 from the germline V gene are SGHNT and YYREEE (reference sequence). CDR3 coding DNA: TGTGCCAGCAGCAATGAGGGGCTAGCGCAGCTCACAGATACGCAGTATTTT. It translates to CASSNEGLAQLTDTQYF.

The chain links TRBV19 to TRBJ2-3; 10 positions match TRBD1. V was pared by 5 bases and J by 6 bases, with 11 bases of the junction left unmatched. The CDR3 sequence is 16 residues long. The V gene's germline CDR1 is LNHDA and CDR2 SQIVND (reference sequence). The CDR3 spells CASSQRQGAAGDTQYF. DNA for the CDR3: TGTGCCAGTAGTCAACGACAGGGGGCGGCAGGGGATACGCAGTATTTT.

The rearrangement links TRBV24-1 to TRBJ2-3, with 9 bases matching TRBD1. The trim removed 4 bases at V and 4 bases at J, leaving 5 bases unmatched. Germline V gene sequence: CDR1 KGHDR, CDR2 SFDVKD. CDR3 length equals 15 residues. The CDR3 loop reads CATSETGDRADTQYF. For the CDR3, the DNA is TGTGCCACCAGTGAAACCGGGGACAGGGCAGATACGCAGTATTTT.